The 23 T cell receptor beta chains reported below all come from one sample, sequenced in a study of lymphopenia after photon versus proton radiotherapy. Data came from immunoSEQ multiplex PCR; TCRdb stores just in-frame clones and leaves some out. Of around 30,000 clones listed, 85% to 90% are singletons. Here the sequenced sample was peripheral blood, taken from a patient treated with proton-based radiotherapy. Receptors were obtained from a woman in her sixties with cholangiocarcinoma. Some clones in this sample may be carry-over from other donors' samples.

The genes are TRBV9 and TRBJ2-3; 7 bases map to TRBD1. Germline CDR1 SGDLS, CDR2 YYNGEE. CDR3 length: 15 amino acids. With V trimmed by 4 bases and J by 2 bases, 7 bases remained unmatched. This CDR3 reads CASSPRDSYTDTQYF. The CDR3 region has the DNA TGTGCCAGCAGCCCCAGGGACAGCTACACAGATACGCAGTATTTT.

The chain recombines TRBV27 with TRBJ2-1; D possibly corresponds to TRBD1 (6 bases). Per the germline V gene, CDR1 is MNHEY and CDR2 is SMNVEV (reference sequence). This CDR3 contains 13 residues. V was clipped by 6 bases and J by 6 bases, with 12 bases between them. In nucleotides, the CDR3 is TGTGCCAGCAGCCTCGACAGGCGCAATGAGCAGTTCTTC. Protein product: CASSLDRRNEQFF.

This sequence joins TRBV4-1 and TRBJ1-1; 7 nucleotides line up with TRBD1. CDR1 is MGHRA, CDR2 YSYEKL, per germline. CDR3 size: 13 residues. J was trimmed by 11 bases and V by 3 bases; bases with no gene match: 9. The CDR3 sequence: CASSQETGASAFF. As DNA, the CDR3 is TGCGCCAGCAGCCAGGAAACAGGGGCTTCGGCTTTCTTT.

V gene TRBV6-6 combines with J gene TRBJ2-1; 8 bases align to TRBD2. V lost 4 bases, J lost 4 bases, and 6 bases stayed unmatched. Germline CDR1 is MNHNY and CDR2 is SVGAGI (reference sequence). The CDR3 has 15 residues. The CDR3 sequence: CASSLLAGIYNEQFF. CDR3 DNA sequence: TGTGCCAGCAGTTTGCTAGCGGGTATATACAATGAGCAGTTCTTC.

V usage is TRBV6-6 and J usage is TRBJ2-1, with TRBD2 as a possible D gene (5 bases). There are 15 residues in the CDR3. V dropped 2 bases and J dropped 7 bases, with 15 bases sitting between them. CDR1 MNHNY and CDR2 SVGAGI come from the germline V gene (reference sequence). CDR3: CASSYGAGSLNEQFF. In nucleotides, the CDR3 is TGTGCCAGCAGTTACGGCGCGGGTAGCTTGAATGAGCAGTTCTTC.

CDR3 DNA sequence: TGTGCCAGCAGCGTAGGGTCGGGACAGTCTTTTGGGGAGACCCAGTACTTC. Its translation is CASSVGSGQSFGETQYF. This chain joins TRBV9 and TRBJ2-5, with TRBD1 matching 7 bases. Losses at the gene ends were 0 bases for V and 5 bases for J; bases not matched to a gene: 13. The CDR3 has 17 residues. Looked up from germline, CDR1 is SGDLS and CDR2 is YYNGEE.

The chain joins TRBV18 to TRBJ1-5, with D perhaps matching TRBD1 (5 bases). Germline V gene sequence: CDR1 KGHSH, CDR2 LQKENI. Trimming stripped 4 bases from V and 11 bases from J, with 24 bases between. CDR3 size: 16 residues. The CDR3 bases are TGTGCCAGCTCACTCAACCGTCCCGGGACGTACTTGACCCAGCATTTT. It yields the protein CASSLNRPGTYLTQHF.

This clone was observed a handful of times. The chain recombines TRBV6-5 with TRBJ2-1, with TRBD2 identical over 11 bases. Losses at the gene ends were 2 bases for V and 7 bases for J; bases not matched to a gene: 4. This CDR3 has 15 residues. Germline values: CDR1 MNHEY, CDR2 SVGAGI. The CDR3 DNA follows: TGTGCCAGCAGTTACGGGCTAGCGGGGGGTAATGAGCAGTTCTTC. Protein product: CASSYGLAGGNEQFF.

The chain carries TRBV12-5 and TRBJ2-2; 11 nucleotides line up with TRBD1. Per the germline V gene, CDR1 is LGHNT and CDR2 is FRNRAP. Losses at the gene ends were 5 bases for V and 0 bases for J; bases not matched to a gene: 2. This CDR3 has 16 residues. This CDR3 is CASGRGQGANTGELFF. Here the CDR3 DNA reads TGTGCTAGTGGTAGGGGACAGGGGGCGAACACCGGGGAGCTGTTTTTT.

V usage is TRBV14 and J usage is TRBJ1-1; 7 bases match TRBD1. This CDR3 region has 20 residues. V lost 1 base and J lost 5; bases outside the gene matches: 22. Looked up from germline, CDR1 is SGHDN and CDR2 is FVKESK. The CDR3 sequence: CASSQGFGVKGTVVLTEAFF. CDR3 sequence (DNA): TGTGCCAGCAGCCAAGGTTTCGGGGTCAAAGGGACAGTTGTATTGACTGAAGCTTTCTTT.

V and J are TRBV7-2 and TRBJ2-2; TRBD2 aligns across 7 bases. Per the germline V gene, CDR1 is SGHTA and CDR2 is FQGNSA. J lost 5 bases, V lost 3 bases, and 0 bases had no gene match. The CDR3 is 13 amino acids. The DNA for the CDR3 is TGTGCCAGCAGCTTGGGGGGGACCGGGGAGCTGTTTTTT. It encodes CASSLGGTGELFF.

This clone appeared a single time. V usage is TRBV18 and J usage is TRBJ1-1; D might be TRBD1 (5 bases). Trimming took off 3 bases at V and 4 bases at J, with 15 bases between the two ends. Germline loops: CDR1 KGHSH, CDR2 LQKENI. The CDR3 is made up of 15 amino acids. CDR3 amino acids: CASSPISTGLTEAFF. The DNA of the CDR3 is TGTGCCAGCTCACCCATCTCCACGGGACTCACTGAAGCTTTCTTT.

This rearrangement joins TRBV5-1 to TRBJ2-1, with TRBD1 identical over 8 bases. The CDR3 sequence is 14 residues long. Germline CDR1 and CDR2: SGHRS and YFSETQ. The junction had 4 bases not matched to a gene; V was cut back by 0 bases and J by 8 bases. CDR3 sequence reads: CASSLVAGGDEQFF. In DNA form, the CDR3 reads TGCGCCAGCAGCTTGGTGGCAGGGGGCGATGAGCAGTTCTTC.

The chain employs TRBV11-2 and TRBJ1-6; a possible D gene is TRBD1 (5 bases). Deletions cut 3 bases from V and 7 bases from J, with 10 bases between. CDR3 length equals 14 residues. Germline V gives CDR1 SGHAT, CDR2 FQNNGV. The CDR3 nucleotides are TGTGCCAGCAGCTTGTGGGGGTTCAATTCACCCCTCCACTTT. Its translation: CASSLWGFNSPLHF.

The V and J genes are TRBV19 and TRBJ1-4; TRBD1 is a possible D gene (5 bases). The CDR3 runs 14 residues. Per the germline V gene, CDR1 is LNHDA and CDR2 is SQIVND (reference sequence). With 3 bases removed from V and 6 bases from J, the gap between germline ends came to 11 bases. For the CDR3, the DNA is TGTGCCAGTAGTATGGGGGACCGAGATGAAAAACTGTTTTTT. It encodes CASSMGDRDEKLFF.

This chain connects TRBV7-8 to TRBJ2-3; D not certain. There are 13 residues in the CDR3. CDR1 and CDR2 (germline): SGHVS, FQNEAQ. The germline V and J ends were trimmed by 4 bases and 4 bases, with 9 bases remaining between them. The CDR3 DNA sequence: TGTGCCAGCAGCTCCACACCGGCAGATACGCAGTATTTT. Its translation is CASSSTPADTQYF.

As DNA, the CDR3 is TGCAGCGTTGGAGCCAGCGCGAGCGGGGAGCTGTTTTTT. Translation gives CSVGASASGELFF. The chain joins TRBV29-1 to TRBJ2-2, with D uncertain. The CDR3 is 13 amino acids. V was shortened by 4 bases and J by 7 bases, with 13 bases between the two germline ends. The germline CDR1 and CDR2 sequences are SQVTM and ANQGSEA.

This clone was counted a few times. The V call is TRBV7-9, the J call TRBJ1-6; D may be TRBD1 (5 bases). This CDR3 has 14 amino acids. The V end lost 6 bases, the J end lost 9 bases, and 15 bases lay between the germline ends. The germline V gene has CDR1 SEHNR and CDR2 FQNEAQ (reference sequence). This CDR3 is CASRHQGKFSPLHF. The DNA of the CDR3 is TGTGCCAGCAGGCATCAGGGAAAATTTTCACCCCTCCACTTT.

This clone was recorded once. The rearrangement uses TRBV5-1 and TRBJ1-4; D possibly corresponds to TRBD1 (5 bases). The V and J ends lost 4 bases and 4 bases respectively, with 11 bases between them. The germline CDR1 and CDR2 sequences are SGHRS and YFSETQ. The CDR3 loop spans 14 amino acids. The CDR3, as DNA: TGCGCCAGCAGCAGAGGGACCGTTAATGAAAAACTGTTTTTT. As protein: CASSRGTVNEKLFF.

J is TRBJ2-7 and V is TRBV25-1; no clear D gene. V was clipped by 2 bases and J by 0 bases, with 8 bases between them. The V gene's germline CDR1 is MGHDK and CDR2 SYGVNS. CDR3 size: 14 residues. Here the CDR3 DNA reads TGTGCCAGCAGTGAAGTGCCCTCCTCCTACGAGCAGTACTTC. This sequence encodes CASSEVPSSYEQYF.

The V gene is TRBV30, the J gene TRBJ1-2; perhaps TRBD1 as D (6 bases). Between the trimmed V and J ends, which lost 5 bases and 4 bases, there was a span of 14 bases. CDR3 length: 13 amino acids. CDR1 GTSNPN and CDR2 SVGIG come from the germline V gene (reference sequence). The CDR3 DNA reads TGTGCCTGGCGACTAAAACAGGGCTATGGCTACACCTTC. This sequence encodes CAWRLKQGYGYTF. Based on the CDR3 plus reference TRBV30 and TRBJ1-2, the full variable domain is SQTIHQWPATLVQPVGSPLSLECTVEGTSNPNLYWYRQAAGRGLQLLFYSVGIGQISSEVPQNLSASRPQDRQFILSSKKLLLSDSGFYLCAWRLKQGYGYTFGSGTRLTVV.

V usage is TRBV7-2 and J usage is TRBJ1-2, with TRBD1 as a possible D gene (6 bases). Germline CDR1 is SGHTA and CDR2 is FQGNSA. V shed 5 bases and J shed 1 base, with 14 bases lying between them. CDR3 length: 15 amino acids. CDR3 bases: TGTGCCAGCAGCAGCAGGGGCCTACTTAACTATGGCTACACCTTC. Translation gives CASSSRGLLNYGYTF.

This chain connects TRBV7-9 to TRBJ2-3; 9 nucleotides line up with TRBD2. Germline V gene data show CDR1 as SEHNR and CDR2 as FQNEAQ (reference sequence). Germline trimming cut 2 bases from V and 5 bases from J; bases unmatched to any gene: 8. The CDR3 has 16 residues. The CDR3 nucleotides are TGTGCCAGCAGCTTAAAATTTGCGGGAGGGCGAGATACGCAGTATTTT. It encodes CASSLKFAGGRDTQYF.